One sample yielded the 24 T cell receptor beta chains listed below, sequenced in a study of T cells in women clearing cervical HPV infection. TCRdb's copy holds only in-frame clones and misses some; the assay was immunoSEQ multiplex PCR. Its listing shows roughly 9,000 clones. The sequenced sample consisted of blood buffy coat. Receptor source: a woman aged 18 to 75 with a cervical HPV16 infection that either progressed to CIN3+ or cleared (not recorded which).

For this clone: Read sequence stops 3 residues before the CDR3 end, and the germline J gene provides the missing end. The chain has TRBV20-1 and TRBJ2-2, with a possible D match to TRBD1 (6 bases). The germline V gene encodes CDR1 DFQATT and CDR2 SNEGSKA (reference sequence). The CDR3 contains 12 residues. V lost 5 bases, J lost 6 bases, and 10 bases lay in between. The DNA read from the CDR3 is TGCAGTGCTTCCCACAGGGCCGGGGAG. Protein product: CSASHRAGE. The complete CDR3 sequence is CSASHRAGELFF.

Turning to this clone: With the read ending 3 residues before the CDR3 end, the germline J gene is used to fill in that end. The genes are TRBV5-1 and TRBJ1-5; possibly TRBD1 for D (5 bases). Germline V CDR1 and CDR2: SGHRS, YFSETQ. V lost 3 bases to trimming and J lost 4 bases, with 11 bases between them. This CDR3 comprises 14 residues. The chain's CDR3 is CASSSGTDNQPQHF. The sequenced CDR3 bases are TGCGCCAGCAGCTCCGGGACTGATAATCAGCCC.

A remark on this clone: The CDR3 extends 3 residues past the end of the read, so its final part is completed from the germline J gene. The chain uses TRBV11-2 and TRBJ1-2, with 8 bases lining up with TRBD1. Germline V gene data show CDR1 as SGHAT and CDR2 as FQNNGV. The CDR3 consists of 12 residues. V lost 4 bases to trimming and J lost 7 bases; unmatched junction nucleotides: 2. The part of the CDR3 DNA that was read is TGTGCCAGCAGCTCACAGGGGGTTGGC. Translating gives CASSSQGVG. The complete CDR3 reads CASSSQGVGYTF.

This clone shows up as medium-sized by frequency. This CDR3 is CASKASYEQYF. The part of the CDR3 DNA that was read is TGTGCCAGCAAGGCCTCCTACGAG. The rearrangement uses TRBV2 and TRBJ2-7; no firm D call. The read terminates 3 residues before the CDR3 end, so the remaining end is supplied by the germline J gene. The V end lost 7 bases, the J end lost 0 bases, and 4 bases lay between the germline ends. There are 11 residues in the CDR3. Germline V gives CDR1 SNHLY, CDR2 FYNNEI.

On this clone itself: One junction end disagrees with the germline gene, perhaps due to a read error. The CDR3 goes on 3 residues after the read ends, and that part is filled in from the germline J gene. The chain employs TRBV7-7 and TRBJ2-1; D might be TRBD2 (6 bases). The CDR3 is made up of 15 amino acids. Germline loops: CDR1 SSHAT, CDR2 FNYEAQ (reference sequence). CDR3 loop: CASSLGAGRTNEQFF. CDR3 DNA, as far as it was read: TGTGCTAGCAGCTTAGGAGCAGGGAGGACCAATGAG.

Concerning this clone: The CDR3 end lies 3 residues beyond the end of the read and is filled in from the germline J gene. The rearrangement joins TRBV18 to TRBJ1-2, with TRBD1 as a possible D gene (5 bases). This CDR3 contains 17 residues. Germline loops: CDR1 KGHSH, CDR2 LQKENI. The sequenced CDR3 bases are TGTGCCAGCTCACCACCGTCTTGGCGGGGCAACTACAATGAC. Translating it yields CASSPPSWRGNYND. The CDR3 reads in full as CASSPPSWRGNYNDYTF.

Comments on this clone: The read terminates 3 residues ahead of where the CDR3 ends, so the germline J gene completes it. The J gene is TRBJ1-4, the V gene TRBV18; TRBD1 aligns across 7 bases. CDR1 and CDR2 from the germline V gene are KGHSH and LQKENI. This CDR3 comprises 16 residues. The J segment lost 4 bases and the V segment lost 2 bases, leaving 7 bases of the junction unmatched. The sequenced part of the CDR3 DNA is TGTGCCAGCTCACCAAATCAGGGACAGCTTAATGAAAAA. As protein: CASSPNQGQLNEK. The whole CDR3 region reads CASSPNQGQLNEKLFF.

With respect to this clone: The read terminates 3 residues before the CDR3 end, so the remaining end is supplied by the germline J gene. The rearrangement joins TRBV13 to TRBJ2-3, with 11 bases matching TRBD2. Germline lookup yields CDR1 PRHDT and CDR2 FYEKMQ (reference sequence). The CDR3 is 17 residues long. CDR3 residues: CASSYTSGGMSQETQYF. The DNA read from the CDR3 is TGTGCCAGCAGCTATACTAGCGGGGGAATGTCACAAGAGACG.

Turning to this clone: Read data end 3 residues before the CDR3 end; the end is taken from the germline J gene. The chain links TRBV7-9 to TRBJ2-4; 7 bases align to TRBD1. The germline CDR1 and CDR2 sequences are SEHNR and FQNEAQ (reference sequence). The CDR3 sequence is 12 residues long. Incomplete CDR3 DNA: TGTGCCAGCAGCGGATACAGGGGTGGT. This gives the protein CASSGYRGG. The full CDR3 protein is CASSGYRGGQYF.

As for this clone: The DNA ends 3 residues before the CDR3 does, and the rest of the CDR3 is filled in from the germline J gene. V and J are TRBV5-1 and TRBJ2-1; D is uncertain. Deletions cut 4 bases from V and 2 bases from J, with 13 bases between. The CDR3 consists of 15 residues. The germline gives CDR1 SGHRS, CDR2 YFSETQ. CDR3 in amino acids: CASSPTHSPYNEQFF. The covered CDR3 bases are TGCGCCAGCAGCCCGACACATTCCCCCTACAATGAG.

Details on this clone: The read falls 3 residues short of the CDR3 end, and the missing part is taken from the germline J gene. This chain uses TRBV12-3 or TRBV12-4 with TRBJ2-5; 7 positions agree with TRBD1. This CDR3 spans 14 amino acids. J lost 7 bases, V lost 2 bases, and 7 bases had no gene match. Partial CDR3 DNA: TGTGCCAGCAGTTTAAGGCAGGGGGTTATGACC. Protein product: CASSLRQGVMT. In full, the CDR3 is CASSLRQGVMTQYF.

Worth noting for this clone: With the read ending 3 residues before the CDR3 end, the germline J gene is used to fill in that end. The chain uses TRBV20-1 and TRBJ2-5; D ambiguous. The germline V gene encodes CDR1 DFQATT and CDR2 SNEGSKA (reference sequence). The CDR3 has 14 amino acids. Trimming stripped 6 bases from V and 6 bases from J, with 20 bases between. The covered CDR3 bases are TGCAGTGCACCCCTCCCCGGGTTGAGGAAGACC. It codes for CSAPLPGLRKT. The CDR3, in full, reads CSAPLPGLRKTQYF.

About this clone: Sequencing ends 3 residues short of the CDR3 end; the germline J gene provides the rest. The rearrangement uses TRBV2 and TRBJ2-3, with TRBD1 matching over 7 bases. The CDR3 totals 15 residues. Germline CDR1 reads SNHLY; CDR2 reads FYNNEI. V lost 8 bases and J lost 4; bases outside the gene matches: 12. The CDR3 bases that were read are TGTGCCAGCCTACTTGACAGGGTTGGCCCAGATACG. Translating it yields CASLLDRVGPDT. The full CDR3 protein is CASLLDRVGPDTQYF.

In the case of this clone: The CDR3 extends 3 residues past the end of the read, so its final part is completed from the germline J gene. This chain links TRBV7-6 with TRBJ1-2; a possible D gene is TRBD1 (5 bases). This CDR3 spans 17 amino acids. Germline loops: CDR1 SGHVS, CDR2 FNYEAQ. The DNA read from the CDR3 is TGTGCCAGCAGCTGGGGCGTGAGACGGAGCTCCTACAATGAC. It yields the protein CASSWGVRRSSYND. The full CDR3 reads CASSWGVRRSSYNDYTF.

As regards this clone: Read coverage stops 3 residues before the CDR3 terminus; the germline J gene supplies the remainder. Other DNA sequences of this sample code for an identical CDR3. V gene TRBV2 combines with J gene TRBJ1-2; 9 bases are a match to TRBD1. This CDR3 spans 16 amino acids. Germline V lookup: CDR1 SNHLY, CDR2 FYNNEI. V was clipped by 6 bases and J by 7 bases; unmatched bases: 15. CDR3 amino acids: CASSERRDRAWGGYTF. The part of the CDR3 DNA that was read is TGTGCCAGCAGCGAACGCCGGGACAGGGCTTGGGGTGGC.

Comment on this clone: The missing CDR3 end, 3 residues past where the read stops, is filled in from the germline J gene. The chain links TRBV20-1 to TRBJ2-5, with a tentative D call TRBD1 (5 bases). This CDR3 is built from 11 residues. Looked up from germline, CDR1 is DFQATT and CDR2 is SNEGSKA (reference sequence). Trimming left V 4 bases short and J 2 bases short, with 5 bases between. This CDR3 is CSAKGQETQYF. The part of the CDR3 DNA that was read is TGCAGTGCTAAGGGGCAAGAGACC.

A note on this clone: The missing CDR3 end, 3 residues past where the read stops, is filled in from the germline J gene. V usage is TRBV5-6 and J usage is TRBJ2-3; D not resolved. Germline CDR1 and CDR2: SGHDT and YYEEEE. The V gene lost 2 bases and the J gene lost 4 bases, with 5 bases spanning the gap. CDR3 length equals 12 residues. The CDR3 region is CASSFSADTQYF. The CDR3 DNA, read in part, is TGTGCCAGCAGCTTTTCGGCAGATACG.

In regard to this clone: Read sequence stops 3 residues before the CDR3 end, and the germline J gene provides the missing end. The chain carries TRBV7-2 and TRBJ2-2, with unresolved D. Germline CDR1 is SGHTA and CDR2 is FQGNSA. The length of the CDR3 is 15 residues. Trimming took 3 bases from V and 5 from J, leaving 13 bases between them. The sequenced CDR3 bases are TGTGCCAGCAGCTTGAGCCCGATAGGGACCGGGGAG. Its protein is CASSLSPIGTGE. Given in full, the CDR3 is CASSLSPIGTGELFF.

CDR3 bases read: TGTGCCAGTAGTACTAGCGGGGTTGAGACC. Its protein product is CASSTSGVET. The entire CDR3 sequence reads CASSTSGVETQYF. J is TRBJ2-5 and V is TRBV19; 9 bases are shared with TRBD2. The CDR3 is cut off 3 residues early in the read; its end comes from the germline J gene. This CDR3 has 13 amino acids. V was pared by 4 bases and J by 5 bases, with 2 bases of the junction left unmatched. Germline-derived CDR1 and CDR2 are LNHDA and SQIVND (reference sequence).

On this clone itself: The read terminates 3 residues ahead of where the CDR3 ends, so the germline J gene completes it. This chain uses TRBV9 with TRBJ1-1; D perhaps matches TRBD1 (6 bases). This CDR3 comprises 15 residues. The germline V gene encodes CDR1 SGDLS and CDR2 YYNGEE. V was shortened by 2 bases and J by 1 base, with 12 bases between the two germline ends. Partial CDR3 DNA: TGTGCCAGCAGCGTTAACAGGGACGGGAACACTGAA. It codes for CASSVNRDGNTE. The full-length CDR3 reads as CASSVNRDGNTEAFF.

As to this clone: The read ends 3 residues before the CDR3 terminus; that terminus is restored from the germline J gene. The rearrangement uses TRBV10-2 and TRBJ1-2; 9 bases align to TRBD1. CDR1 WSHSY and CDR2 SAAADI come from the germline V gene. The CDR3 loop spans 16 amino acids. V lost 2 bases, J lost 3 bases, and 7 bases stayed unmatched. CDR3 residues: CASSEGTGGKYYGYTF. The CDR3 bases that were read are TGCGCCAGCAGTGAGGGAACAGGGGGCAAGTACTATGGC.

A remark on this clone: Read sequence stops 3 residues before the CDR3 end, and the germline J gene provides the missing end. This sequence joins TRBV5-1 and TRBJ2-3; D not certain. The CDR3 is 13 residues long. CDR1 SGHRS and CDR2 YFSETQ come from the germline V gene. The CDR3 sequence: CASSLLAEETQYF. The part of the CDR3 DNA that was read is TGCGCCAGCAGCTTACTGGCGGAAGAGACG.

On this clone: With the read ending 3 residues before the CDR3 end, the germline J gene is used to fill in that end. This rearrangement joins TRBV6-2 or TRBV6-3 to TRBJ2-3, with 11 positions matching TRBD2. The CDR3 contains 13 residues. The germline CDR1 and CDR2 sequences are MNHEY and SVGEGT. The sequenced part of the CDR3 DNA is TGTGCCATCCCCTTAGCGGGAGGGGAGACG. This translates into CAIPLAGGET. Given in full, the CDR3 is CAIPLAGGETQYF.

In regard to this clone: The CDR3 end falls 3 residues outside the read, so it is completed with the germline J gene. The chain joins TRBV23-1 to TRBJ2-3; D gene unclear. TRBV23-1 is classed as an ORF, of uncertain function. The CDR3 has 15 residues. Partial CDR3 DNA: TGCGCCAGCAGTCAGGGCTCACACTTAGATCAGCCG. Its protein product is CASSQGSHLDQP. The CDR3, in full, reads CASSQGSHLDQPQYF.